This T cell receptor (beta chain) was sequenced during a study of shared clonotypes between healthy human individuals. General study results and limits: Lower generation probabilities were found for non-shared clonotypes than for those shared by all four donors.

As for this clone: Its antigen is still unknown.

Over several immunoSEQ plates, each subset's genomic DNA was distributed in even portions. For sorted subsets, 200 ng DNA per replicate equaled 30,000 or so T cell genomes. Assay: immunoSEQ multiplex PCR; the TCRdb copy retains only in-frame clones and omits some. The sample lists under 2,500,000 clones; 90% to 97% were seen once. Source material: naive CD4+ T cells sorted from blood. Subset here: CD45RA+ positively selected. The TCR was taken from a young man in good health.

The CDR3 nucleotides read TGTGCCAGTAGTATGGGACAGGGGGTTTCGATTGGCTACACCTTC. Its translation: CASSMGQGVSIGYTF. The chain couples TRBV19 to TRBJ1-2; 11 bases align to TRBD1. The CDR3 spans 15 residues. With 3 bases clipped from V and 7 bases from J, the junction kept 7 bases outside the gene matches. CDR1 and CDR2 (germline): LNHDA, SQIVND (reference sequence).